The 16 T cell receptor beta chains below were found in one sample sequenced in a study of blood T cell repertoires in COVID-19. Sequencing used immunoSEQ multiplex PCR; TCRdb keeps in-frame clones, though not all of them. The repertoire has more than 110,000 clones, roughly 80% of them found once; the top ten carry approximately 9.4%. The specimen sequenced was peripheral blood. The receptor set was obtained from a woman aged 45-65 years with active or convalescent COVID-19.

The rearrangement joins TRBV7-2 to TRBJ1-1; D uncertain. The V and J ends lost 1 base and 1 base respectively, with 7 bases between them. CDR3 size: 14 residues. Germline CDR1 SGHTA, CDR2 FQGNSA. CDR3 protein: CASSLVGKNTEAFF. The CDR3 nucleotides are TGTGCCAGCAGCTTAGTCGGGAAGAACACTGAAGCTTTCTTT.

This chain uses TRBV3-1 (or the pseudogene TRBV3-2) with TRBJ2-2; D not resolved. Trimming took off 4 bases at V and 5 bases at J, with 8 bases between the two ends. CDR1 and CDR2 (germline): LGHDT, YNNKEL (reference sequence). This CDR3 region has 13 residues. CDR3 amino acids: CASSLTNTGELFF. For the CDR3, the DNA is TGTGCCAGCAGCCTTACTAATACCGGGGAGCTGTTTTTT.

The chain recombines TRBV28 with TRBJ1-2; TRBD1 aligns across 10 bases. The ends lost 3 bases at V and 5 bases at J; junction bases unmatched: 3. This CDR3 region has 14 residues. The germline V gene encodes CDR1 MDHEN and CDR2 SYDVKM. The CDR3 coding sequence is TGTGCCAGCAGTTTCCGGGGACAGGGGTATGGCTACACCTTC. Translation: CASSFRGQGYGYTF.

V usage is TRBV9 and J usage is TRBJ1-3, with TRBD1 identical over 11 bases. There are 15 residues in the CDR3. Germline trimming cut 5 bases from V and 0 bases from J; bases unmatched to any gene: 1. Germline CDR1 reads SGDLS; CDR2 reads YYNGEE. The CDR3: CASSGQGASGNTIYF. CDR3 in DNA: TGTGCCAGCAGTGGACAGGGGGCCTCTGGAAACACCATATATTTT.

V usage is TRBV7-9 and J usage is TRBJ1-6, with D hard to call. The germline V gene has CDR1 SEHNR and CDR2 FQNEAQ (reference sequence). This CDR3 has 16 amino acids. V was cut by 2 bases and J by 1 base, with 9 bases left in between. CDR3 protein: CASSLNRGSYNSPLHF. The CDR3 coding sequence is TGTGCCAGCAGCTTAAACCGGGGTTCCTATAATTCACCCCTCCACTTT.

This chain links TRBV29-1 with TRBJ2-7; 14 positions match TRBD2. The ends lost 6 bases at V and 5 bases at J; junction bases unmatched: 9. CDR3 length: 15 amino acids. CDR1 SQVTM and CDR2 ANQGSEA come from the germline V gene. CDR3 in DNA: TGCAGCGTAGGGGGGACTAGCGGGAGTAGGAACGAGCAGTACTTC. It encodes CSVGGTSGSRNEQYF.

The chain combines TRBV11-2 with TRBJ2-5; maybe TRBD2 (6 bases). V was clipped by 0 bases and J by 5 bases, with 10 bases between them. The CDR3 extends over 14 amino acids. The germline V gene encodes CDR1 SGHAT and CDR2 FQNNGV. The CDR3 is CASSLDAGWETQYF. DNA for the CDR3: TGTGCCAGCAGCTTAGATGCGGGGTGGGAGACCCAGTACTTC.

As for this clone: Other DNA sequences within the sample encode an identical CDR3. The chain carries TRBV30 and TRBJ2-7, with a weak D call TRBD2 (6 bases). The germline V and J ends were trimmed by 0 bases and 3 bases, with 12 bases remaining between them. The CDR3 loop spans 14 amino acids. Germline CDR1 is GTSNPN and CDR2 is SVGIG (reference sequence). CDR3 region: CAWSVSQGGYEQYF. The CDR3 DNA follows: TGTGCCTGGAGTGTATCCCAGGGAGGCTACGAGCAGTACTTC.

This chain connects TRBV7-3 to TRBJ2-2; 13 bases fit TRBD2. V gave up 3 bases and J gave up 6 bases; unmatched junction bases: 4. Germline lookup yields CDR1 SGHTA and CDR2 FQGTGA. The CDR3 covers 16 residues. CDR3 nucleotide sequence: TGTGCCAGCAGCTTTACTAGCGGGAGGGTCCCCGGGGAGCTGTTTTTT. It encodes CASSFTSGRVPGELFF.

The chain couples TRBV4-3 to TRBJ1-1; D unclear. The CDR3 runs 18 residues. V was pared by 1 base and J by 1 base, with 19 bases between. Germline V gene lookup returns CDR1 LGHNA and CDR2 YSLEER. The CDR3 bases are TGCGCCAGCAGCCAAGCAACTTGGAACAGCCGCCGGAACACTGAAGCTTTCTTT. Protein sequence: CASSQATWNSRRNTEAFF.

The chain links TRBV3-1 (or the pseudogene TRBV3-2) to TRBJ1-3; D unclear. The CDR3 is made up of 11 amino acids. V shed 10 bases and J shed 4 bases, with 8 bases lying between them. The germline V gene encodes CDR1 LGHDT and CDR2 YNNKEL (reference sequence). Written as DNA, the CDR3 is TGTGCCACCGGGTCGGGAAACACCATATATTTT. Protein: CATGSGNTIYF.

The rearrangement joins TRBV7-8 to TRBJ2-1; D remains ambiguous. This CDR3 spans 15 amino acids. The germline V gene has CDR1 SGHVS and CDR2 FQNEAQ. Trimming took off 1 base at V and 4 bases at J, with 11 bases between the two ends. DNA of the CDR3: TGTGCCAGCAGCTTAGGAGCCTATATATACAATGAGCAGTTCTTC. As protein: CASSLGAYIYNEQFF. Drawing the rest from reference TRBV7-8 and TRBJ2-1, the complete variable domain is GAGVSQSPRYKVAKRGQDVALRCDPISGHVSLFWYQQALGQGPEFLTYFQNEAQLDKSGLPSDRFFAERPEGSVSTLKIQRTQQEDSAVYLCASSLGAYIYNEQFFGPGTRLTVL.

This chain uses TRBV7-2 with TRBJ2-2; 8 bases are shared with TRBD2. V lost 5 bases and J lost 4; bases outside the gene matches: 9. The CDR3 has 16 residues. Per the germline V gene, CDR1 is SGHTA and CDR2 is FQGNSA. In nucleotides, the CDR3 is TGTGCCAGCAGCCCGGGGGGGTCGGGGCGCACCGGGGAGCTGTTTTTT. Translating it yields CASSPGGSGRTGELFF.

The chain uses TRBV2 and TRBJ1-2; 8 nucleotides line up with TRBD1. Germline V lookup: CDR1 SNHLY, CDR2 FYNNEI. The V and J ends lost 4 bases and 8 bases, in that order; junction bases with no gene match: 6. The CDR3 is 13 amino acids. The CDR3 loop is CASSVQGARGYTF. The CDR3 nucleotides are TGTGCCAGCAGTGTTCAGGGGGCTAGGGGCTACACCTTC.

The chain uses TRBV4-3 and TRBJ1-4, with 7 bases matching TRBD1. The CDR3 consists of 18 residues. The germline CDR1 and CDR2 sequences are LGHNA and YSLEER. J was trimmed by 8 bases and V by 4 bases; bases with no gene match: 19. The CDR3 loop reads CASSPLRDSLFREEKLFF. The CDR3 nucleotides are TGCGCCAGCAGCCCGCTCCGGGACAGTTTGTTCCGGGAAGAAAAACTGTTTTTT.

This clone was seen a handful of times. The V gene is TRBV12-3 or TRBV12-4, the J gene TRBJ2-1, with no clear D. With 2 bases removed from V and 5 bases from J, the gap between germline ends came to 4 bases. This CDR3 is built from 12 residues. The CDR3: CASSLFNNEQFF. CDR3 DNA: TGTGCCAGCAGTTTATTTAACAATGAGCAGTTCTTC.